These 23 T cell receptor beta chains originate from one sample sequenced in a study of T cells in localized non-small cell lung cancer. TCRdb's table, derived via immunoSEQ multiplex PCR, lists solely in-frame clones and lacks some. The table has about 14,000 clones, roughly 30% seen once. The specimen comprised lung tumor tissue, sampled before any cancer treatment. The receptors shown here come from a female donor older than 55 with stage I lung adenocarcinoma.

This clone was seen a handful of times. The V call is TRBV11-3, the J call TRBJ1-1; D is unclear. Deletions cut 4 bases from V and 3 bases from J, with 12 bases between. CDR1 is SGHNT, CDR2 YENEEA, per germline. The CDR3 extends over 14 amino acids. The CDR3 is CASSSGSEDTEAFF. CDR3 nucleotide sequence: TGTGCCAGCAGCTCGGGGTCCGAGGACACTGAAGCTTTCTTT.

The chain combines TRBV18 with TRBJ2-1; no clear D. Germline CDR1 and CDR2: KGHSH and LQKENI. V was shortened by 2 bases and J by 4 bases, with 12 bases between the two germline ends. There are 15 residues in the CDR3. CDR3 residues: CASSPNSQNYNEQFF. CDR3 bases: TGTGCCAGCTCACCAAACTCCCAGAATTACAATGAGCAGTTCTTC.

This clone has just a few counts. The J gene is TRBJ1-5, the V gene TRBV6-8; no reliable D call. This CDR3 region has 14 residues. Trimming removed 0 bases from V and 6 bases from J, with 9 bases in between. Germline CDR1 and CDR2: MNHGY and SAAAGT. The CDR3 region has the DNA TGTGCCAGCAGTTACTCGGCGGCAGCTCAGCCCCAGCATTTT. This translates into CASSYSAAAQPQHF.

This clone was seen more than once but under ten times. The rearrangement links TRBV11-3 to TRBJ1-6; tentative D call: TRBD1 (5 bases). Trimming stripped 1 base from V and 7 bases from J, with 14 bases between. The CDR3 spans 16 residues. Per germline, CDR1 SGHNT and CDR2 YENEEA. Written as DNA, the CDR3 is TGTGCCAGCAGCTTAGGGGGCCCGGCCTTAAATTCACCCCTCCACTTT. Amino acids: CASSLGGPALNSPLHF.

This clone showed up just a few times. The chain has TRBV6-8 and TRBJ2-2; unclear D gene. In germline, CDR1 is MNHGY, CDR2 SAAAGT. Trimming stripped 6 bases from V and 5 bases from J, with 7 bases between. CDR3 length: 12 residues. The chain's CDR3 is CASSPWTGELFF. In DNA, the CDR3 is TGTGCCAGCAGCCCCTGGACCGGGGAGCTGTTTTTT.

By sample share, this clone is medium-sized. The chain carries TRBV6-8 and TRBJ2-2, with D possibly being TRBD2 (5 bases). CDR1 is MNHGY and CDR2 is SAAAGT in the germline V gene. Trimming took 5 bases from V and 5 from J, leaving 9 bases between them. There are 13 residues in the CDR3. CDR3 nucleotides: TGTGCCAGCAGTGTTTCGGGGACCGGGGAGCTGTTTTTT. Its translation: CASSVSGTGELFF.

The chain employs TRBV19 and TRBJ2-5; D uncertain. Trimming took off 4 bases at V and 5 bases at J, with 14 bases between the two ends. The CDR3 consists of 14 residues. Germline CDR1 LNHDA, CDR2 SQIVND (reference sequence). CDR3: CASSKGLLGETQYF. CDR3 nucleotide sequence: TGTGCCAGTAGTAAGGGCCTCCTCGGGGAGACCCAGTACTTC. Variable domain in full (rest from reference TRBV19 and TRBJ2-5): DGGITQSPKYLFRKEGQNVTLSCEQNLNHDAMYWYRQDPGQGLRLIYYSQIVNDFQKGDIAEGYSVSREKKESFPLTVTSAQKNPTAFYLCASSKGLLGETQYFGPGTRLLVL.

This clone came up a few times. The chain couples TRBV11-3 to TRBJ1-2, with a possible D match to TRBD1 (5 bases). V gave up 5 bases and J gave up 9 bases, with 22 bases separating them. The length of the CDR3 is 15 residues. The germline V gene encodes CDR1 SGHNT and CDR2 YENEEA. The chain's CDR3 is CASSVAGGRKNRYTF. The CDR3 nucleotides are TGTGCCAGCAGCGTGGCGGGGGGAAGGAAAAATCGCTACACCTTC. The full variable domain, rest sourced from reference TRBV11-3 and TRBJ1-2, is EAGVVQSPRYKIIEKKQPVAFWCNPISGHNTLYWYLQNLGQGPELLIRYENEEAVDDSQLPKDRFSAERLKGVDSTLKIQPAELGDSAVYLCASSVAGGRKNRYTFGSGTRLTVV.

This clone was seen at least ten times. The gene calls are TRBV11-3 and TRBJ1-1; D ambiguous. Germline-derived CDR1 and CDR2 are SGHNT and YENEEA. The ends were cut back, 3 bases at V and 0 bases at J, with 8 bases in the middle. There are 14 residues in the CDR3. The chain's CDR3 is CASSFSRMNTEAFF. In DNA form, the CDR3 reads TGTGCCAGCAGCTTTTCCCGCATGAACACTGAAGCTTTCTTT.

The table lists this clone with a few counts. The gene calls are TRBV6-8 and TRBJ1-5; no firm D call. Trimming took off 0 bases at V and 0 bases at J, with 6 bases between the two ends. CDR3 length: 15 amino acids. Germline V lookup: CDR1 MNHGY, CDR2 SAAAGT. The CDR3 nucleotides are TGTGCCAGCAGTTACTCGACCGGTAGCAATCAGCCCCAGCATTTT. The encoded protein is CASSYSTGSNQPQHF.

This chain joins TRBV19 and TRBJ2-1; 11 bases are a match to TRBD1. V was pared by 4 bases and J by 6 bases, with 5 bases of the junction left unmatched. CDR1 and CDR2 from the germline V gene are LNHDA and SQIVND (reference sequence). This CDR3 is 15 amino acids long. Here the CDR3 reads CASSRRTGGLNEQFF. CDR3 sequence (DNA): TGTGCCAGTAGTAGGAGGACAGGGGGCCTCAATGAGCAGTTCTTC.

The chain carries TRBV19 and TRBJ2-4, with D hard to call. V lost 4 bases and J lost 3, with 16 bases in between. CDR1 is LNHDA, CDR2 SQIVND, per germline (reference sequence). The CDR3 sequence is 16 residues long. CDR3 in amino acids: CASSTTRQPVKNIQYF. In DNA form, the CDR3 reads TGTGCCAGTAGTACAACCAGGCAACCAGTCAAAAACATTCAGTACTTC.

This clone turned up a few times. V usage is TRBV9 and J usage is TRBJ1-2, with D perhaps TRBD1 (5 bases). The germline V and J ends were trimmed by 3 bases and 8 bases, with 23 bases remaining between them. From germline, CDR1 is SGDLS and CDR2 YYNGEE. The CDR3 contains 16 residues. CDR3 amino acids: CASSASAGRSIGGYTF. In DNA, the CDR3 is TGTGCCAGCAGCGCCTCCGCGGGACGGAGTATTGGGGGCTACACCTTC.

This clone was detected only a few times. The J gene is TRBJ2-5, the V gene TRBV9, with 7 bases lining up with TRBD2. V was clipped by 5 bases and J by 5 bases; unmatched bases: 9. Germline CDR1 is SGDLS and CDR2 is YYNGEE. The CDR3 is 14 amino acids. The CDR3: CASSEREGRETQYF. DNA of the CDR3: TGTGCCAGCAGTGAGAGGGAGGGACGGGAGACCCAGTACTTC.

V is TRBV29-1 and J is TRBJ2-5; 9 positions match TRBD2. The CDR3 consists of 14 residues. CDR1 SQVTM and CDR2 ANQGSEA come from the germline V gene. J was trimmed by 3 bases and V by 4 bases; bases with no gene match: 6. The CDR3 DNA reads as TGCAGCGTTGCTCAGGGGACTAGCAAAGAGACCCAGTACTTC. As protein: CSVAQGTSKETQYF.

The chain recombines TRBV7-2 with TRBJ1-2, with TRBD1 matching over 7 bases. In germline, CDR1 is SGHTA, CDR2 FQGNSA. CDR3 length: 13 residues. Losses at the gene ends were 1 base for V and 4 bases for J; bases not matched to a gene: 0. The CDR3 is CASSLGQGYGYTF. CDR3 DNA: TGTGCCAGCAGCTTAGGACAGGGCTATGGCTACACCTTC.

The gene calls are TRBV1 and TRBJ2-7; the table's D gene call, TRBD1, was not cross checked with the DNA. TRBV1 is deemed a pseudogene. The CDR3 loop spans 15 amino acids. The DNA of the CDR3 is TGCGCCAGCAGCCAGAAAGTCTCCGCCGGGACAGGTGTCTTCTTC. Amino acid sequence: CASSQKVSAGTGVFF.

The rearrangement uses TRBV18 and TRBJ1-5; TRBD1 matches at 7 bases. The CDR3 runs to 17 residues. Germline V gives CDR1 KGHSH, CDR2 LQKENI. V shed 1 base and J 3 bases; nucleotides not matched to a gene: 9. CDR3 sequence: CASSPQGALAPNQPQHF. DNA of the CDR3: TGTGCCAGCTCACCACAGGGGGCCTTAGCCCCCAATCAGCCCCAGCATTTT.

This clone was counted many times. V is TRBV11-3 and J is TRBJ2-1; 9 bases map to TRBD2. Unmatched junction bases numbered 8, after V lost 2 bases and J lost 9 bases. The CDR3 loop spans 15 amino acids. CDR1 and CDR2 (germline): SGHNT, YENEEA. The CDR3 DNA sequence: TGTGCCAGCAGCTTAAGGCTAGCGGGAACGAGTGAGCAGTTCTTC. Its protein is CASSLRLAGTSEQFF.

This clone was observed a few times. The chain has TRBV9 and TRBJ2-7; tentatively, D is TRBD1 or TRBD2 (7 bases each). The CDR3 is 16 amino acids. Trimming pared 0 bases from V and 1 base from J, leaving 14 bases between. CDR1 SGDLS and CDR2 YYNGEE come from the germline V gene. The CDR3 region is CASSVGEGARSYEQYF. The DNA for the CDR3 is TGTGCCAGCAGCGTAGGGGAGGGGGCGAGGTCCTACGAGCAGTACTTC.

The chain couples TRBV6-8 to TRBJ2-3; D ambiguous. Germline CDR1 and CDR2: MNHGY and SAAAGT. There are 16 residues in the CDR3. V lost 7 bases and J lost 4, with 21 bases in between. CDR3 amino acids: CASKLSPGGVADTQYF. The CDR3, as DNA: TGTGCCAGCAAATTGTCCCCAGGCGGTGTGGCAGATACGCAGTATTTT.

This clone was counted between two and nine times. The rearrangement joins TRBV6-8 to TRBJ2-2; D is undetermined. Germline V gives CDR1 MNHGY, CDR2 SAAAGT. The V end was cut by 5 bases, the J end by 6 bases, with 7 bases between. This CDR3 is 12 amino acids long. For the CDR3, the DNA is TGTGCCAGCAGTCTGCGTGCCGGGGAGCTGTTTTTT. Residues: CASSLRAGELFF.

The gene calls are TRBV29-1 and TRBJ2-3; D is possibly TRBD1 (5 bases). V lost 4 bases to trimming and J lost 1 base, with 12 bases between them. This CDR3 is 14 amino acids long. Germline V gene data show CDR1 as SQVTM and CDR2 as ANQGSEA. In nucleotides, the CDR3 is TGCAGCGTTGCTGACAGTTTTGGCACAGATACGCAGTATTTT. This encodes CSVADSFGTDTQYF.